Described below is a single TCR beta chain sequence and its context. This sample was taken from a study of blood T cell repertoires in COVID-19. This table comes from immunoSEQ multiplex PCR, and its TCRdb copy is limited to in-frame clones, with some not included. This sample has about 440,000 clones, with more than 70% found just once. Patients at the Seattle site were enrolled during active infection and followed longitudinally. The length of the CDR3 is 14 residues. V lost 4 bases and J 5 bases, leaving 15 bases between the germline ends. Germline values: CDR1 GTSNPN, CDR2 SVGIG (reference sequence).

The rearrangement joins TRBV30 to TRBJ2-1, with D unclear. What was sequenced was peripheral blood. This TCR was sampled from a woman in her fifties or sixties with COVID-19, enrolled during active disease. DNA for the CDR3: TGTGCCTGGACAAGATTCGGGTACCACAATGAGCAGTTCTTC. Its protein is CAWTRFGYHNEQFF.